This TCR beta chain is from a study of molecular identifiers for immune sequencing clone quantification. MiXCR was run by TCRdb on the PCR reads, yielding one entry per CDR3 protein. The sample lists about half a million distinct CDR3 sequences; 25% were seen once. Naive CD8 libraries were made from around 20,000 to 1,000,000 sorted cells, and they used 10%, 30% or 50% RNA. Study observations and caveats: It was shown that clones above 20 RNA copies held over 99% of effector molecules, but under 1% in naive cells.

The CDR3 covers 15 residues. Germline lookup yields CDR1 MNHEY and CDR2 SVGEGT. Trimming took off 1 base at V and 0 bases at J, with 7 bases between the two ends. On this clonotype itself: What it binds is not known.

This rearrangement joins TRBV6-2 or TRBV6-3 to TRBJ2-4, with D uncertain. This clonotype was obtained from a human donor in good health. Some libraries in this study had Jurkat cell RNA spiked in. The specimen was naive CD8+ T cells from blood, with Jurkat cell RNA spiked in. Subset denoted: FACS-sorted CD8+CD4-CCR7+CD45RA+ naive T cells. The CDR3 is CASSYWVGAKNIQYF. The CDR3 nucleotides read TGTGCCAGCAGTTACTGGGTAGGAGCCAAAAACATTCAGTACTTC.